This T cell receptor beta chain was recovered during a study of shared clonotypes between healthy human individuals. Study-level results: Among four donors, roughly 5.4% of naive CD4 clonotypes were found in common.

A remark on this clone: Its antigen is still unknown.

TCRdb's copy holds only in-frame clones and misses some; the assay was immunoSEQ multiplex PCR. The table lists about 2.3 million clones, just over 90% of them singletons. This CDR3 contains 18 residues. The V gene's germline CDR1 is SGHRS and CDR2 YFSETQ. V was trimmed by 1 base and J by 7 bases, leaving 26 bases between them. The clonotype comes from a man aged 18 to 29 in good health. Some clones in this sample may be carry-over from other donors' samples. Sequenced sample: naive CD4+ T cells from PBMCs. Specified subset: CD45RA+ positively selected. This chain links TRBV5-1 with TRBJ1-2; a weak D match, TRBD1 (5 bases). The CDR3 protein is CASSLIPEAIGAGFGYTF. Written as DNA, the CDR3 is TGCGCCAGCAGCTTGATTCCGGAGGCGATCGGGGCAGGGTTTGGCTACACCTTC.